The subject of this entry is one T cell receptor beta chain. Sequenced by immunoSEQ multiplex PCR; TCRdb stores in-frame clones only, minus some. The table includes about 80,000 clones, about 80% detected once. The CDR3 extends over 14 amino acids. Germline V CDR1 and CDR2: SGHTA, FQGTGA. J lost 3 bases, V lost 1 base, and 1 base had no gene match. The sample is drawn from a study of blood T cell repertoires in COVID-19. Study as a whole: Some COVID-19 samples were acute and others convalescent; all came from the United States, Italy and Spain. PBMCs, B-cell-depleted T cells, or T cells provided the cDNA or gDNA that made up the material.

The sequenced material came from peripheral blood. The sequence was obtained from a man in his fifties with active or convalescent COVID-19. The rearrangement links TRBV7-3 to TRBJ2-5; TRBD2 agrees at 8 bases. The CDR3 DNA sequence: TGTGCCAGCAGCTTAAGAGCGGGGGAAGAGACCCAGTACTTC. It yields the protein CASSLRAGEETQYF.